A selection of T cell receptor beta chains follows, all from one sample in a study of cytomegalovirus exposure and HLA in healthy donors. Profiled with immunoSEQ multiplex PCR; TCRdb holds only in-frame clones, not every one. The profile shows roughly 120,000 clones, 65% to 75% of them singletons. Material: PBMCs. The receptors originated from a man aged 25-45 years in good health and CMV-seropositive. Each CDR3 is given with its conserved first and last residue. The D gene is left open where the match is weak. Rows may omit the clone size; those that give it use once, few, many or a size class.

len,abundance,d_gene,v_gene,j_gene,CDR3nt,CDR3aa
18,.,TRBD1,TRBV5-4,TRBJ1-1,TGTGCCAGCAGCTCCGGACAGGGGACGTACGGGTTGAACACTGAAGCTTTCTTT,CASSSGQGTYGLNTEAFF
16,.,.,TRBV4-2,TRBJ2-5,TGTGCCAGCAGCCAAGGAATCTCCGCGAAACAAGAGACCCAGTACTTC,CASSQGISAKQETQYF
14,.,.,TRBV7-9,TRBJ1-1,TGTGCCAGCAGCTTTTCGGAGGGTTACACTGAAGCTTTCTTT,CASSFSEGYTEAFF
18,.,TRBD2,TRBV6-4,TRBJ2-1,TGTGCCAGCAGTGGGGGCCGACTAGCGGGGGGGCGGTACAATGAGCAGTTCTTC,CASSGGRLAGGRYNEQFF
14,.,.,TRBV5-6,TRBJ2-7,TGTGCCAGCAGCTTGGCAGGGATTTTCTACGAGCAGTACTTC,CASSLAGIFYEQYF
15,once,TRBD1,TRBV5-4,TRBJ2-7,TGTGCCAGCAGCGTGGACAGGTCAACCACCTACGAGCAGTACTTC,CASSVDRSTTYEQYF
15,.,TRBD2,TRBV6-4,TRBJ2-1,TGTGCCAGCAGTGACCCAGCGGGGGGCTACAATGAGCAGTTCTTC,CASSDPAGGYNEQFF
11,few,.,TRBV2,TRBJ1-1,TGTGCCAGCGGTTTAGGGGCTGAAGCTTTCTTT,CASGLGAEAFF
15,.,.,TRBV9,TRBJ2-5,TGTGCCAGCAGCGTAGCCGTGGGTAGCCGGGAGACCCAGTACTTC,CASSVAVGSRETQYF
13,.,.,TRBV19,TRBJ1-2,TGTGCCAGTAGCCTAGGGGGAGCCTATGGCTACCCCTTC,CASSLGGAYGYPF
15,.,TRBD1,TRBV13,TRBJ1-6,TGTGCCAGCAGCTTAGAGGCAGGGGGAGGTTCACCCCTCCACTTT,CASSLEAGGGSPLHF
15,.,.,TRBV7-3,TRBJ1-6,TGTGCCAGCAGCTTAACCCCAGGGGATTCCTCACCCCTCCACTTT,CASSLTPGDSSPLHF
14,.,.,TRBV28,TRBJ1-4,TGTGCCAGCAGTTTAAGTCGAAGCGGTGAAAAACTGTTTTTT,CASSLSRSGEKLFF
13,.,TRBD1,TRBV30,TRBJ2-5,TGTGCCTGGGGACAGGGGATACAAGAGACCCAGTACTTC,CAWGQGIQETQYF
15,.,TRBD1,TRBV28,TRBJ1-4,TGTGCCAGCAGAGAGACAGGGGGAGCTCACGAAAAACTGTTTTTT,CASRETGGAHEKLFF
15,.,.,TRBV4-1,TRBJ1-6,TGCGCCAGCAGCCTGGGGGGGTCCTATAATTCACCCCTCCACTTT,CASSLGGSYNSPLHF
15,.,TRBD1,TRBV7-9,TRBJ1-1,TGTGCCAGCAGCCCCTCCGACAGGGGGGACACTGAAGCTTTCTTT,CASSPSDRGDTEAFF
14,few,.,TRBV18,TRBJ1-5,TGTGCCAGCTCACTCCGGGCCAGGGATCAGCCCCAGCATTTT,CASSLRARDQPQHF
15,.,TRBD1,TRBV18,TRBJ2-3,TGTGCCAGCTCAGCCAGGGGGCCTAGCACAGATACGCAGTATTTT,CASSARGPSTDTQYF
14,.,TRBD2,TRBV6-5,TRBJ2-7,TGTGCCAGCAGCCCGATGGGACTAGCGGGGGGGCAGTACTTC,CASSPMGLAGGQYF
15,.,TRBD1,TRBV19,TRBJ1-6,TGTGCCAGTAGCTGGGGACAGGGGACTAATTCACCCCTCCACTTT,CASSWGQGTNSPLHF
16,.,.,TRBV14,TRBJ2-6,TGTGCCAGCAGCCAAGGACAGTTATCTGGGGCCAACGTCCTGACTTTC,CASSQGQLSGANVLTF
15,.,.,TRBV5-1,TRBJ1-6,TGCGCCAGCAGCTTGGCCGGGGGTGGTAATTCACCCCTCCACTTT,CASSLAGGGNSPLHF
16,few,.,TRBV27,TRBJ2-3,TGTGCCAGCAGTTTAGGATTCTCGGGGTACACAGATACGCAGTATTTT,CASSLGFSGYTDTQYF
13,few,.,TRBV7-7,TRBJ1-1,TGTGCCAGCAGCGTCCTTCCGGGCACTGAAGCTTTCTTT,CASSVLPGTEAFF
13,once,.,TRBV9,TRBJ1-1,TGTGCCAGCAGCCCACAACAGGCTAATGAAGCTTTCTTT,CASSPQQANEAFF
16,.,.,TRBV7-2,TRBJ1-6,TGTGCCAGCAGACCCGACTCAACCCTTTATAATTCACCCCTCCACTTT,CASRPDSTLYNSPLHF
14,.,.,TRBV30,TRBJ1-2,TGTGCCTGGAGCGGGGGGACACGGTACTATGGCTACACCTTC,CAWSGGTRYYGYTF
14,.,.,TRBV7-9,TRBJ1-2,TGTGCCAGCAGCTTAGTGGCAGCTAACTATGGCTACACCTTC,CASSLVAANYGYTF
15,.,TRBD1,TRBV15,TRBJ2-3,TGCGCCACCGCCTTAAACAGGGGGCAGACAGATACGCAGTATTTT,CATALNRGQTDTQYF
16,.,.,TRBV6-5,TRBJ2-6,TGTGCCAGCAGTTTCTACGGGGTCGGTGGGGCCAACGTCCTGACTTTC,CASSFYGVGGANVLTF
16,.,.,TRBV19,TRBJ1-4,TGTGCCAGTAGCTTACTCGGCAGGCAAACTAATGAAAAACTGTTTTTT,CASSLLGRQTNEKLFF
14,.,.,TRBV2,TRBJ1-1,TGTGCCAGCAGTGAACCCTATAGGGGCACTGAAGCTTTCTTT,CASSEPYRGTEAFF